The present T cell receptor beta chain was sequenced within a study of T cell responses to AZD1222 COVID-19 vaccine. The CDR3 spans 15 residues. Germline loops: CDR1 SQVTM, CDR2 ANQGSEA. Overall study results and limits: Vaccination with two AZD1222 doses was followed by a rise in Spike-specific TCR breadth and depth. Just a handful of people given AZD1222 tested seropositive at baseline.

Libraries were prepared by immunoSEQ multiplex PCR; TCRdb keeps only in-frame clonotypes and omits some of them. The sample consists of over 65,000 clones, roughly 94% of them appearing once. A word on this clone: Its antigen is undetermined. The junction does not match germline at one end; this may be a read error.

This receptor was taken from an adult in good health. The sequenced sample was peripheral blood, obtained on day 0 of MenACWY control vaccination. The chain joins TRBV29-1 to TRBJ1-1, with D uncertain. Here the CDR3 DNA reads TGTGCCAGTGTAGAACCCCGGCGTCCGGACACTGAAGCTTTCTTT. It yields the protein CASVEPRRPDTEAFF.